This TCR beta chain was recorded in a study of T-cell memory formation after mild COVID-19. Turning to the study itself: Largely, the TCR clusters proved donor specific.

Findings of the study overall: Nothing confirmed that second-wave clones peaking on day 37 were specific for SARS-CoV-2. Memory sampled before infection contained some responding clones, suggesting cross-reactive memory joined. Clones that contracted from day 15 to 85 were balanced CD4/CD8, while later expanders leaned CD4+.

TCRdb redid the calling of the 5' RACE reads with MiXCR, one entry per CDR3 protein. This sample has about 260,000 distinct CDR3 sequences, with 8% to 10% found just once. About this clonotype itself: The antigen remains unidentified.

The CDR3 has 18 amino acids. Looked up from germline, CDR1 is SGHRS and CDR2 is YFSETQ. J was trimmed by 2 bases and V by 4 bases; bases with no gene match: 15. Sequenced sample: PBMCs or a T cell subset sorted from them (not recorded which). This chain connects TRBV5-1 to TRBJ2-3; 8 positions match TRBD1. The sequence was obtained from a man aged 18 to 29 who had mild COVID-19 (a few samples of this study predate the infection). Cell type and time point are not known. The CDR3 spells CASSQGQAGSGVTDTQYF. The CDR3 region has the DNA TGCGCCAGCAGCCAGGGACAGGCAGGGTCCGGGGTCACAGATACGCAGTATTTT.